This TCR beta chain is drawn from a study of T cells in Graves' hyperthyroidism and ophthalmopathy (dated by TCRdb to the late 2010s). Regarding the study in general: Peripheral blood was sampled at the time of initial diagnosis, prior to any treatment. Once sampling was done, hyperthyroidism patients were given methimazole at a starting dose of 30 mg daily, whereas ophthalmopathy patients were given high-dose intravenous methylprednisolone. For training and testing, the 100 or so patients in the discovery cohort were randomly divided in a 7:3 ratio. The study also compared thyroid tissue and blood T-cell repertoires from 6 or 7 Graves' hyperthyroidism patients. The paper reports TCR Vbeta CDR3 sequencing of 130 to 150 peripheral blood samples: 40 to 45 ophthalmopathy, some 80 hyperthyroidism and 17 progressor patients. An independent validation cohort of 18 to 20 hyperthyroidism patients and 17 patients who later progressed to ophthalmopathy tested prospective prediction of ophthalmopathy. A discovery cohort of roughly 100 patients, approximately 45 with Graves' ophthalmopathy and approximately 57 with stable Graves' hyperthyroidism, was used to find distinguishing TCR V-J signatures. Results the study describes overall, beyond this receptor: A model built on a 13 V-J signature distinguished ophthalmopathy from stable hyperthyroidism, reaching about 88% sensitivity and under 84% specificity in cross-validation and 80%/75% in testing. Most expanded thyroid clonotypes (frequency above 0.001) were also detected in blood, a finding suggesting that blood repertoires may reflect thyroid immune responses. No statistical method was used to set the sample size in advance, and investigators knew the group allocation. In validation, the model predicted progression to ophthalmopathy a median of 6.5 months before onset, with around 70% sensitivity and nearly 75% specificity.

Graves' hyperthyroidism was defined as stable when no progression to ophthalmopathy occurred over 18 months of follow-up. Hyperthyroidism patients were newly diagnosed, with disease duration under 2 months, and aged 18 to 65 years. The study excluded patients with uncontrolled infections, other autoimmune diseases, pregnancy or lactation. Diagnoses were established on the basis of clinical symptoms, serum thyroxine and TRAb, thyroid ultrasound, and orbital computed tomography. Ficoll-Paque density gradient centrifugation was used to isolate PBMCs from 8.5 to 10 ml of fresh peripheral blood. Total RNA was extracted using Trizol reagent, and RNA quality was assessed on an Agilent 2100 Bioanalyzer. The TCR beta CDR3 regions were amplified from the RNA transcripts. A first-round RT-PCR of the TCR CDR3 used the HTBI primer set with the Qiagen OneStep RT-PCR kit. Libraries were constructed in a second round of multiplex PCR, after which size selection and purification were performed. Libraries were sequenced paired-end with 100 bp reads on an Illumina HiSeq2000. Per the authors' processing: SOAPnuke was used to process the raw data, throwing out any read that contained adapters or uncalled bases, had a mean Phred below 15, or lacked an exact constant-primer or identifier match. COPE v1.2.5 was used to merge high-quality paired reads, and clonotypes were defined as unique nucleotide sequences. MiTCR v1.1 was used to align clonotypes to the IMGT TRBV, TRBD and TRBJ reference segments. Only V-J combinations with frequency above 0.0001, covering about 99% of repertoires, were analysed. A TCS score was defined as the ratio of F50 (clonal expansion) to E x V (chaos), with BLOSUM62-based TCRdist applied between CDR3 peptides within each V-J. Welch's t-statistics and random forest reduced 450 to 600 V-J features to 13, which were used in a naive Bayes classifier (R e1071). The public reads were run again by TCRdb, first through fastp at Q25 and then through MiXCR, and only productive beta chains were kept. For every CDR3 protein sequence, its rows merge into one entry that carries the most common genes and DNA. For this entry, the V and J calls and clone size follow TCRdb and not the study's own pipeline. The sample table shows 380,000 or so distinct CDR3 sequences, and about 18% are seen once. The ten largest account for about 3.7% of the sample.

With regard to this clonotype: Its antigen is currently not known. Per-base quality was not reported, and no clone a single base away is much larger than it.

From its cysteine to its phenylalanine, the CDR3 spans 13 amino acids. Only the CDR3 part of the read is kept: 39 bases, read in frame from the first base. V gives up 6 bases and J gives up 0 bases, and the segment between their germline ends measures 8 bases. The V and J genes are TRBV12-3 or TRBV12-4 and TRBJ1-2, with the D segment identity uncertain. This TCR was recovered from a woman aged 18-35 years with Graves' hyperthyroidism. Sequencing was carried out using blood. The CDR3 region has the sequence CASRSGANYGYTF. The sequenced DNA: TGTGCCAGCAGGTCCGGGGCTAACTATGGCTACACCTTC.